In this sample, the clone carrying this T cell receptor beta chain turned up once. In the original analysis: Counts of nucleated cells, estimated from reference gene primer amplification, were obtained. Profiling relied on immunoSEQ multiplex PCR, and the TCRdb table lists in-frame clones only, not all of them. Clone size and V and J calls were adopted from that table, with D and trimming inferred from the DNA. The data show tens of thousands of clones, with approximately 89% seen just once and around 30% held by the top ten. The data are from a study of blood T cell repertoires in COVID-19. Study-level information: The United States, Italy and Spain were the sources of the acute and convalescent COVID-19 samples. Nucleic acid was either cDNA or gDNA, and it came from T cells, B-cell-depleted T cells, or PBMCs.

The sample taken for sequencing was peripheral blood. This clonotype was sampled from a woman older than 75 with acute or convalescent COVID-19.

CDR3 in amino acids: CASSQEERGNYGYTF. Here the CDR3 DNA reads TGTGCCAGCAGCCAAGAGGAAAGGGGCAACTATGGCTACACCTTC. The V gene is TRBV3-1 (or the pseudogene TRBV3-2), the J gene TRBJ1-2, with D perhaps TRBD1 (5 bases). CDR3 size: 15 residues. V dropped 0 bases and J dropped 2 bases, with 10 bases sitting between them. The germline gives CDR1 LGHDT, CDR2 YNNKEL (reference sequence).